Presented here are 28 T cell receptor beta chains from one specimen sequenced in a study of T cells in Graves' hyperthyroidism and ophthalmopathy (dated by TCRdb to about 2019). Library generation was performed with multiplex PCR. TCRdb names Illumina HiSeq 2000 as the instrument used. The TCR beta CDR3 regions were amplified from the RNA transcripts. The TCR CDR3 was subjected to a first round of RT-PCR using the HTBI primer set and the Qiagen OneStep RT-PCR kit. Using fastp at Q25 and MiXCR, TCRdb reprocessed the public reads and kept productive beta chains. Each CDR3 protein gets just one entry, which takes the most common genes and DNA from the rows behind it. The sample data list 400,000 to 600,000 distinct CDR3 sequences, and about 16% of these were observed just once. Roughly 29% of the sample belongs to the ten largest clones. The sequenced sample was blood. These receptors were taken from a woman aged 25 to 39 with Graves' ophthalmopathy.

This clonotype was counted at least ten times. This chain uses TRBV6-1 with TRBJ1-1; D is undetermined. CDR3 length: 14 amino acids. V lost 2 bases, J lost 4 bases, and 11 bases lay in between. Germline V gives CDR1 MNHNS, CDR2 SASEGT. For the CDR3, the DNA is TGTGCCAGCAGTGAACCGGGGTTGGGCACTGAAGCTTTCTTT. Amino acid sequence: CASSEPGLGTEAFF.

The chain uses TRBV27 and TRBJ2-7; D possibly matches TRBD1 or TRBD2 (5 bases each). The CDR3 length is 17 residues. The germline V and J ends were trimmed by 2 bases and 7 bases, with 24 bases remaining between them. CDR1 and CDR2 (germline): MNHEY, SMNVEV (reference sequence). The chain's CDR3 is CASSLDHGTHDMREQYF. The CDR3 coding sequence is TGTGCCAGCAGTTTAGACCACGGGACCCACGATATGAGGGAGCAGTACTTC.

In its sample, this clonotype was seen many times. The chain combines TRBV28 with TRBJ2-7, with 10 bases aligning to TRBD2. The CDR3 totals 16 residues. Germline V gene lookup returns CDR1 MDHEN and CDR2 SYDVKM. The V and J ends lost 1 base and 6 bases, in that order; junction bases with no gene match: 9. The CDR3 coding sequence is TGTGCCAGCAGTTTATCGTGGACTAGCGGCGGAGCCGAGCAGTACTTC. This translates into CASSLSWTSGGAEQYF.

This chain joins TRBV10-2 and TRBJ2-7; TRBD1 or TRBD2 may be the D gene (7 bases each). Germline-derived CDR1 and CDR2 are WSHSY and SAAADI. Trimming stripped 4 bases from V and 3 bases from J, with 16 bases between. The CDR3 sequence is 15 residues long. CDR3 amino acids: CASSGGGHRGYEQYF. CDR3 nucleotides: TGCGCCAGCAGTGGGGGGGGTCACAGGGGCTACGAGCAGTACTTC.

In its sample, this clonotype was seen a few times. J is TRBJ2-7 and V is TRBV7-9; 7 positions agree with TRBD1. CDR1 is SEHNR, CDR2 FQNEAQ, per germline (reference sequence). This CDR3 comprises 14 residues. V shed 6 bases, J shed 3 bases, and the junction held 8 bases outside the gene matches. CDR3 in amino acids: CASSHRDSDYEQYF. CDR3 nucleotides: TGTGCCAGCAGTCACCGGGACAGCGACTACGAGCAGTACTTC.

Ten or more counts support this clonotype. The junction and the germline gene differ at one end; a read error may be behind it. The J gene is TRBJ2-5, the V gene TRBV7-9, with 8 bases matching TRBD1. CDR1 is SEHNR and CDR2 is FQNEAQ in the germline V gene (reference sequence). This CDR3 has 16 amino acids. CDR3 sequence reads: CASSLAGGADRQTQYF. Here the CDR3 DNA reads TGTGCCAGCAGCCTAGCAGGGGGCGCGGATAGACAGACCCAGTACTTC. The whole variable domain, filled in from reference TRBV7-9 and TRBJ2-5, reads DTGVSQNPRHKITKRGQNVTFRCDPISEHNRLYWYRQTLGQGPEFLTYFQNEAQLEKSRLLSDRFSAERPKGSFSTLEIQRTEQGDSAMYLCASSLAGGADRQTQYFGPGTRLLVL.

This clonotype was seen at least ten times. The V and J genes are TRBV27 and TRBJ1-2; 10 bases match TRBD1. This CDR3 contains 14 residues. After removal of 5 bases from V and 6 bases from J, the junction contained 6 bases not matched to a gene. Per the germline V gene, CDR1 is MNHEY and CDR2 is SMNVEV (reference sequence). This CDR3 is CASSPQGQGNGYTF. The DNA of the CDR3 is TGTGCCAGCAGTCCCCAGGGACAGGGGAATGGCTACACCTTC.

The V call is TRBV19, the J call TRBJ2-6; 10 positions match TRBD2. The CDR3 has 17 residues. Germline V gene lookup returns CDR1 LNHDA and CDR2 SQIVND (reference sequence). With V trimmed by 6 bases and J by 0 bases, 5 bases remained unmatched. The CDR3 spells CASRELAGNSGANVLTF. The CDR3, as DNA: TGTGCCAGTAGGGAACTAGCGGGAAACTCTGGGGCCAACGTCCTGACTTTC.

This clonotype was seen ten or more times. This sequence joins TRBV6-2 or TRBV6-3 and TRBJ2-3, with 7 bases that match TRBD1. Trimming took 6 bases from V and 1 from J; bases not matched to a gene: 31. The CDR3 has 23 amino acids. Germline CDR1 MNHEY, CDR2 SVGEGT. The chain's CDR3 is CASRGPRQGPTGDGQPRTDTQYF. The CDR3 DNA follows: TGTGCCAGCAGGGGACCTCGACAGGGTCCCACAGGAGACGGACAACCTCGCACAGATACGCAGTATTTT.

This clonotype was seen many times. This chain uses TRBV11-2 with TRBJ2-7; unclear D gene. Trimming took 5 bases from V and 7 from J, leaving 15 bases between them. From germline, CDR1 is SGHAT and CDR2 FQNNGV. CDR3 length equals 13 residues. The CDR3 sequence: CASSPIPTEEQYF. DNA of the CDR3: TGTGCCAGCAGCCCCATACCCACGGAGGAGCAGTACTTC.

This clonotype occurred many times. V and J are TRBV9 and TRBJ1-4; D unclear. Looked up from germline, CDR1 is SGDLS and CDR2 is YYNGEE. This CDR3 spans 14 amino acids. V was trimmed by 0 bases and J by 3 bases, leaving 6 bases between them. DNA for the CDR3: TGTGCCAGCAGCGTAGATATGGCTAATGAAAAACTGTTTTTT. It encodes CASSVDMANEKLFF.

This clonotype appeared many times. The chain combines TRBV6-1 with TRBJ2-7, with D possibly TRBD1 on 6 matching bases. CDR3 length: 12 amino acids. The V gene lost 11 bases and the J gene lost 4 bases, with 15 bases spanning the gap. Germline V CDR1 and CDR2: MNHNS, SASEGT. CDR3 nucleotide sequence: TGTGCCGGGGGACCAGGGGTGTACGAGCAGTACTTC. Translating it yields CAGGPGVYEQYF.

This clonotype was counted only a few times. The J gene is TRBJ1-1, the V gene TRBV6-1; no definite D call. This CDR3 contains 11 residues. V was pared by 0 bases and J by 10 bases, with 6 bases between. Germline V gene data show CDR1 as MNHNS and CDR2 as SASEGT. The CDR3 nucleotides read TGTGCCAGCAGTGAAGCCTCTGGAGCTTTCTTT. It encodes CASSEASGAFF.

This clonotype was seen a handful of times. The chain links TRBV19 to TRBJ2-1, with 10 bases aligning to TRBD2. Trimming took 3 bases from V and 4 from J; bases not matched to a gene: 3. Looked up from germline, CDR1 is LNHDA and CDR2 is SQIVND (reference sequence). This CDR3 region has 15 residues. Written as DNA, the CDR3 is TGTGCCAGTAGTATCAGCGGGAGGGGTTACAATGAGCAGTTCTTC. Translated, it gives CASSISGRGYNEQFF.

This clonotype was picked up many times. The genes are TRBV20-1 and TRBJ2-7; tentative D call: TRBD1 (5 bases). V lost 0 bases and J lost 7, with 10 bases in between. The CDR3 covers 12 residues. The germline V gene encodes CDR1 DFQATT and CDR2 SNEGSKA (reference sequence). Here the CDR3 DNA reads TGCAGTGCTAGAGACTCAGGGTCGGAGCAGTACTTC. It translates to CSARDSGSEQYF.

The V call is TRBV4-3, the J call TRBJ2-2; 9 nucleotides agree with TRBD2. J lost 8 bases, V lost 0 bases, and 13 bases had no gene match. Germline CDR1 reads LGHNA; CDR2 reads YSLEER. The CDR3 has 18 amino acids. For the CDR3, the DNA is TGCGCCAGCAGCCAAGATTTGGAGGCGGGAGGGAGAGGTGGGGAGCTGTTTTTT. This sequence encodes CASSQDLEAGGRGGELFF.

The V gene is TRBV19, the J gene TRBJ2-7, with D tentatively TRBD1 (5 bases). The CDR3 has 13 residues. V lost 6 bases to trimming and J lost 5 bases, with 14 bases between them. From germline, CDR1 is LNHDA and CDR2 SQIVND (reference sequence). CDR3 DNA sequence: TGTGCCAGTAGCGACTTGGACACGGACGAGCAGTACTTC. Protein sequence: CASSDLDTDEQYF.

As concerns this clonotype: This may arise from a read error, as a much more abundant clone is one base away. The genes are TRBV5-1 and TRBJ1-1; D remains unclear. Trimming pared 1 base from V and 2 bases from J, leaving 6 bases between. The CDR3 is 13 residues long. The V gene's germline CDR1 is SGHRS and CDR2 YFSETQ. Written as DNA, the CDR3 is TGCGCCAGCAGCTTGCCGGATAACACTGAAGCTTTCTTT. As protein: CASSLPDNTEAFF.

J is TRBJ2-1 and V is TRBV20-1, with 8 bases that match TRBD2. Looked up from germline, CDR1 is DFQATT and CDR2 is SNEGSKA (reference sequence). This CDR3 has 14 amino acids. With V trimmed by 5 bases and J by 6 bases, 9 bases remained unmatched. This CDR3 reads CSAWASGGGNEQFF. Written as DNA, the CDR3 is TGCAGTGCTTGGGCCAGCGGGGGCGGCAATGAGCAGTTCTTC.

This clonotype was counted at least ten times. The chain has TRBV28 and TRBJ2-3, with D hard to call. CDR3 length: 15 amino acids. CDR1 and CDR2 from the germline V gene are MDHEN and SYDVKM. With 5 bases removed from V and 1 base from J, the gap between germline ends came to 13 bases. Here the CDR3 reads CASSPSVWGTDTQYF. The CDR3 bases are TGTGCCAGCAGTCCTTCGGTCTGGGGCACAGATACGCAGTATTTT.

This clonotype has at least ten counts. This chain links TRBV3-1 with TRBJ2-7; D unresolved. The V and J ends lost 1 base and 1 base respectively, with 5 bases between them. Germline V CDR1 and CDR2: LGHDT, YNNKEL (reference sequence). The CDR3 has 13 amino acids. CDR3 loop: CASSQVISYEQYF. CDR3 in DNA: TGTGCCAGCAGCCAAGTCATTTCCTACGAGCAGTACTTC.

This CDR3 is CASSSARQGFGNTIYF. CDR3 nucleotides: TGTGCCAGCAGCTCCGCCCGGCAGGGCTTTGGAAACACCATATATTTT. V is TRBV5-4 and J is TRBJ1-3; maybe TRBD1 (5 bases). With 3 bases removed from V and 3 bases from J, the gap between germline ends came to 16 bases. Per germline, CDR1 SGHNT and CDR2 YYREEE (reference sequence). The CDR3 has 16 residues.

The sample holds a few counts of this clonotype. The rearrangement links TRBV7-3 to TRBJ2-7; D gene unclear. Germline CDR1 and CDR2: SGHTA and FQGTGA. Trimming cost V 1 base and J 4 bases, with 8 bases left between them. The CDR3 spans 13 residues. DNA of the CDR3: TGTGCCAGCAGCTTAATCTGGGGTTACGAGCAGTACTTC. It is translated as CASSLIWGYEQYF.

This clonotype has more than one count but fewer than ten. The genes are TRBV6-1 and TRBJ2-5; D may correspond to TRBD1 or TRBD2 (5 bases each). The germline V gene has CDR1 MNHNS and CDR2 SASEGT. This CDR3 is built from 13 residues. V was clipped by 5 bases and J by 5 bases, with 12 bases between them. As DNA, the CDR3 is TGTGCCAGCAGTCCCAGGGAGCGGGAGACCCAGTACTTC. Encoded protein: CASSPRERETQYF.

This chain connects TRBV19 to TRBJ2-7; 8 positions match TRBD1. Germline trimming cut 5 bases from V and 2 bases from J; bases unmatched to any gene: 8. The CDR3 is 15 residues long. Germline CDR1 reads LNHDA; CDR2 reads SQIVND (reference sequence). For the CDR3, the DNA is TGTGCCAGTAGTCATAAAAGGACAGGGCCCTACGAGCAGTACTTC. This sequence encodes CASSHKRTGPYEQYF.

This clonotype came up a few times. The V call is TRBV6-5, the J call TRBJ2-7, with 11 bases fitting TRBD1. The length of the CDR3 is 14 residues. J lost 3 bases, V lost 4 bases, and 2 bases had no gene match. Germline V CDR1 and CDR2: MNHEY, SVGAGI. The CDR3 region is CASSWGQGVYEQYF. The CDR3 DNA is TGTGCCAGCAGTTGGGGACAGGGGGTCTACGAGCAGTACTTC.

This clonotype was detected ten times or more. A junction end diverges from the germline sequence, so it may reflect a read error. The chain employs TRBV5-1 and TRBJ2-7, with D perhaps being TRBD1 or TRBD2 (5 bases each). There are 12 residues in the CDR3. Germline V gene data show CDR1 as SGHRS and CDR2 as YFSETQ. CDR3 in amino acids: CASSLGAYEQYF. The CDR3 bases are TGTGCCAGCAGCTTGGGGGCCTACGAGCAGTACTTC.

The table lists this clonotype with many counts. The gene calls are TRBV27 and TRBJ2-7; 10 bases agree with TRBD2. J lost 0 bases, V lost 8 bases, and 4 bases had no gene match. From germline, CDR1 is MNHEY and CDR2 SMNVEV (reference sequence). The CDR3 has 14 amino acids. The CDR3 reads CASGTSVYSYEQYF. DNA of the CDR3: TGTGCCAGCGGGACTAGCGTATACTCCTACGAGCAGTACTTC.